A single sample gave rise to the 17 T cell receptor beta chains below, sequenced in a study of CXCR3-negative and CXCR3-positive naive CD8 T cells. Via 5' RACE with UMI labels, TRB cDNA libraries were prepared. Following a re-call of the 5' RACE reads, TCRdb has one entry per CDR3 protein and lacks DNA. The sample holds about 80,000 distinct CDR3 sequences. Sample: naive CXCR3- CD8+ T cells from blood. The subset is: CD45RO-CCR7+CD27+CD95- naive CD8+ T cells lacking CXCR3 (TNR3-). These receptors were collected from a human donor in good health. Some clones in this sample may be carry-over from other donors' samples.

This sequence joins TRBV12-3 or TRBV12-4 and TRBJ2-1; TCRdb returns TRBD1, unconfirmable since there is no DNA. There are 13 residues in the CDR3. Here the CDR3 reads CASSPQGHKEQFF.

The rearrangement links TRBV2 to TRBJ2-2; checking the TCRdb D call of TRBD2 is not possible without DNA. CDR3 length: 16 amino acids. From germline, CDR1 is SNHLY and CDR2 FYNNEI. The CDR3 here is CASRGLAGGPSGELFF. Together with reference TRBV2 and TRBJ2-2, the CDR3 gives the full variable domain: EPEVTQTPSHQVTQMGQEVILRCVPISNHLYFYWYRQILGQKVEFLVSFYNNEISEKSEIFDDQFSVERPDGSNFTLKIRSTKLEDSAMYFCASRGLAGGPSGELFFGEGSRLTVL.

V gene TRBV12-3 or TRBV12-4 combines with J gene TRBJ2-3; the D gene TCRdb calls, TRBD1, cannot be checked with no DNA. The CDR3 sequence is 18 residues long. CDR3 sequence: CASSLPGPLLTSTDTQYF.

The CDR3 reads CASSLGANLEQYF. The J gene is TRBJ2-7, the V gene TRBV28; TCRdb outputs TRBD1, but without DNA this stays unchecked. Germline lookup yields CDR1 MDHEN and CDR2 SYDVKM. The CDR3 covers 13 residues. The variable domain in full, completed from reference TRBV28 and TRBJ2-7, reads DVKVTQSSRYLVKRTGEKVFLECVQDMDHENMFWYRQDPGLGLRLIYFSYDVKMKEKGDIPEGYSVSREKKERFSLILESASTNQTSMYLCASSLGANLEQYFGPGTRLTVT.

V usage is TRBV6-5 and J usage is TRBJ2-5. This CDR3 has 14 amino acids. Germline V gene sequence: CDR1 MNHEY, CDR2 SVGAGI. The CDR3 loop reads CASSYFNSQETQYF.

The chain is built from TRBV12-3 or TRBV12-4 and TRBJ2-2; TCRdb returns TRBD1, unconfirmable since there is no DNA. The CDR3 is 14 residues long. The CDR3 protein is CASSATDNTGELFF.

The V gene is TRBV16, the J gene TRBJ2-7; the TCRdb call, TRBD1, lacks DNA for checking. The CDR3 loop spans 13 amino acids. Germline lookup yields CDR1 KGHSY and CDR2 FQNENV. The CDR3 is CASSQGQPYEQYF.

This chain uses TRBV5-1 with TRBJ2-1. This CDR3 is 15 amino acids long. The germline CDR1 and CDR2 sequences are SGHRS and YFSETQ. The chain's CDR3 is CASSHRDSSYNEQFF.

CDR3 sequence reads: CASSPESSYNEQFF. This chain connects TRBV5-1 to TRBJ2-1. CDR3 length: 14 residues. Per germline, CDR1 SGHRS and CDR2 YFSETQ.

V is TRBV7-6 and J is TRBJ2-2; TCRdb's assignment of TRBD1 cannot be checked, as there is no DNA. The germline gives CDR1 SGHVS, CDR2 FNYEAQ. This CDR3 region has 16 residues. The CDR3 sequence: CASSLEAGENTGELFF.

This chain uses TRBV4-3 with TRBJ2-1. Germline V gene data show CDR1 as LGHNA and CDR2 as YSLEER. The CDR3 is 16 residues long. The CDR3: CASSQATMSSYNEQFF.

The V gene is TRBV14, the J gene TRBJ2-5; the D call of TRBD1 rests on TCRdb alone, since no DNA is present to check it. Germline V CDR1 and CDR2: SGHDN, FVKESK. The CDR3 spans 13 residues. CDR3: CASSHRGDGTQYF.

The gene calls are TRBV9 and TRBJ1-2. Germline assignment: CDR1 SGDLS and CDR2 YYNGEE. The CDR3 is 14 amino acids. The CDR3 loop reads CASSGEAGPYGYTF.

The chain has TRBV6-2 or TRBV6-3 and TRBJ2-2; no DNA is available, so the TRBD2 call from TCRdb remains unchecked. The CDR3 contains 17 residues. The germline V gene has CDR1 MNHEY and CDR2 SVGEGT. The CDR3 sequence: CASSYATRTSDPGELFF.

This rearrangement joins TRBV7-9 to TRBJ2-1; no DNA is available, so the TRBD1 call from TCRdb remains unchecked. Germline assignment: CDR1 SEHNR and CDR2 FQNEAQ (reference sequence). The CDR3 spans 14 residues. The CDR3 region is CASSYEAGGNEQFF. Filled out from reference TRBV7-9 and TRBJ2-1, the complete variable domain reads DTGVSQNPRHKITKRGQNVTFRCDPISEHNRLYWYRQTLGQGPEFLTYFQNEAQLEKSRLLSDRFSAERPKGSFSTLEIQRTEQGDSAMYLCASSYEAGGNEQFFGPGTRLTVL.

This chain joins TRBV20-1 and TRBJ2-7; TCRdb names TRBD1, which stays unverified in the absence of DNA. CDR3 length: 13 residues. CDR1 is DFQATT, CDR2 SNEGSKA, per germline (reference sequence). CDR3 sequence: CSARDLGGYEQYF.

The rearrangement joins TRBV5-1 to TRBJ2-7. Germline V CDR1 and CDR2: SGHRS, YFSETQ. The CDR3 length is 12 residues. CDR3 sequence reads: CASSLGSEEQYF. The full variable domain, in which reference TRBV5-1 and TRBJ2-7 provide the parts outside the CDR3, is KAGVTQTPRYLIKTRGQQVTLSCSPISGHRSVSWYQQTPGQGLQFLFEYFSETQRNKGNFPGRFSGRQFSNSRSEMNVSTLELGDSALYLCASSLGSEEQYFGPGTRLTVT.